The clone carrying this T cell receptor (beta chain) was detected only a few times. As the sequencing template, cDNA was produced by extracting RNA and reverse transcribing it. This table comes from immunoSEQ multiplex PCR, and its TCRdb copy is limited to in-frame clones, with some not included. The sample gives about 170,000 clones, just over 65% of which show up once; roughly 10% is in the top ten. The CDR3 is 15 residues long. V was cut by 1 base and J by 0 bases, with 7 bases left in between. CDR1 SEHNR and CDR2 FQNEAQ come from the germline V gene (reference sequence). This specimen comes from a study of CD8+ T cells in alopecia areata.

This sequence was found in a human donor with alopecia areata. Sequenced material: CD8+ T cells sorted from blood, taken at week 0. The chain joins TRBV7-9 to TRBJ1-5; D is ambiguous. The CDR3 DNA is TGTGCCAGCAGCTTAGGGGAAAATAGCAATCAGCCCCAGCATTTT. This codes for CASSLGENSNQPQHF.